The T cell receptor (beta chain) under discussion was sequenced for a study of OX40 agonist ivuxolimab in advanced cancers. TCRdb's copy holds only in-frame clones and misses some; the assay was immunoSEQ multiplex PCR. In the table there are about 74,000 clones, 86% of which are singletons. V lost 0 bases to trimming and J lost 3 bases, with 9 bases between them. Looked up from germline, CDR1 is SGHNT and CDR2 is YENEEA. The CDR3 runs to 15 residues. The receptor's source is an adult with an advanced solid tumor such as melanoma, head and neck, liver or kidney cancer. The source material was CD4+ or CD8+ T cells sorted from blood, sampled in a trial of the OX40 agonist ivuxolimab. V is TRBV11-3 and J is TRBJ2-1, with D unclear. CDR3 region: CASSLEQQGYNEQFF. The CDR3 DNA sequence: TGTGCCAGCAGCTTAGAGCAGCAAGGCTACAATGAGCAGTTCTTC.